This entry concerns a single T cell receptor (beta chain). The antigen is unknown. RNA transcripts were the template for amplifying TCR beta CDR3 regions. TCR CDR3 regions were first amplified by RT-PCR with HTBI primers. Using its own MiXCR run on the multiplex PCR reads, TCRdb lists one record per CDR3 protein. The sample has 560,000 or so distinct CDR3 sequences; around 46% are singletons. Any patient presenting with uncontrolled infection, other autoimmune disease, pregnancy or lactation was left out. This specimen comes from a study of T cells in Graves' hyperthyroidism and ophthalmopathy. Points from the study as a whole: The model anticipated ophthalmopathy a median around six months pre-onset. A model using 13 V-J features told ophthalmopathy apart from stable hyperthyroidism. Most expanded thyroid clonotypes above 0.001 also appeared in blood.

The germline gives CDR1 MNHNS, CDR2 SASEGT. This CDR3 spans 16 amino acids. V gave up 6 bases and J gave up 4 bases; unmatched junction bases: 14. This receptor was obtained from a woman under 30 with Graves' hyperthyroidism. What was sequenced was peripheral blood or thyroid tissue (not recorded which). This chain joins TRBV6-1 and TRBJ2-5, with 7 bases identical to TRBD1. CDR3 sequence reads: CASSLRPYRGGETQYF. CDR3 coding DNA: TGTGCCAGCAGCCTAAGGCCCTACAGGGGTGGAGAGACCCAGTACTTC.